This T cell receptor (beta chain) was captured by sequencing in a study of blood T cell repertoires in COVID-19. Participants reported their clinical history, and cohort assignment relied on those reports. Per the germline V gene, CDR1 is SNHLY and CDR2 is FYNNEI. The CDR3 totals 14 residues. Trimming stripped 3 bases from V and 4 bases from J, with 12 bases between. The repertoire was sequenced with immunoSEQ multiplex PCR; TCRdb's copy has only in-frame clones and lacks some. The sample lists about 280,000 clones, roughly 86% occurring once. This clone was counted between two and nine times. This receptor was identified in a woman aged 60-70 years who had recovered from COVID-19. The sequencing input was PBMCs or T cells enriched from blood (not recorded which). The chain couples TRBV2 to TRBJ2-5, with D unresolved. The CDR3 reads CASSDRRSGETQYF. The CDR3 nucleotides are TGTGCCAGCAGTGATAGAAGGAGTGGAGAGACCCAGTACTTC. The whole variable domain, filled in from reference TRBV2 and TRBJ2-5, reads EPEVTQTPSHQVTQMGQEVILRCVPISNHLYFYWYRQILGQKVEFLVSFYNNEISEKSEIFDDQFSVERPDGSNFTLKIRSTKLEDSAMYFCASSDRRSGETQYFGPGTRLLVL.